Presented here are 21 T cell receptor beta chains from one specimen sequenced in a study of CD8+ T cells in alopecia areata. Extracted RNA was reverse transcribed, and the resulting cDNA served as sequencing template. The data were produced by immunoSEQ multiplex PCR, yet TCRdb's version contains in-frame clones alone and is incomplete. The sample lists 120,000 or so clones; under 40% were seen once. Sequenced sample: CD4+ T cells sorted from blood. The receptors derive from a human donor with alopecia areata.

V gene TRBV5-1 combines with J gene TRBJ1-1; D unclear. V gave up 0 bases and J gave up 1 base, with 7 bases separating them. CDR1 and CDR2 (germline): SGHRS, YFSETQ. The length of the CDR3 is 14 residues. DNA of the CDR3: TGCGCCAGCAGCTTGGCCCAACAGAACACTGAAGCTTTCTTT. Amino acids: CASSLAQQNTEAFF.

The chain uses TRBV29-1 and TRBJ2-2, with no clear D. The V gene lost 4 bases and the J gene lost 8 bases, with 17 bases spanning the gap. The CDR3 is made up of 14 amino acids. In germline, CDR1 is SQVTM, CDR2 ANQGSEA. CDR3 in amino acids: CSVGRNGDKGELFF. CDR3 bases: TGCAGCGTTGGGAGAAACGGTGATAAGGGGGAGCTGTTTTTT.

This clone has a handful of counts. The sample holds other DNA sequences that translate to the same CDR3. The chain recombines TRBV28 with TRBJ2-7; D is undetermined. Germline CDR1 is MDHEN and CDR2 is SYDVKM. The length of the CDR3 is 11 residues. The V gene lost 6 bases and the J gene lost 3 bases, with 6 bases spanning the gap. The DNA of the CDR3 is TGTGCCAGCAGCTCCCGCTACGAGCAGTACTTC. Its protein is CASSSRYEQYF.

As concerns this clone: One end of the junction fails to match germline, which may point to a read error. The chain recombines TRBV4-3 with TRBJ2-5; D perhaps matches TRBD1 (6 bases). In germline, CDR1 is LGHNA, CDR2 YSLEER. CDR3 length equals 12 residues. CDR3 residues: CASSPGSAGAHF. In DNA, the CDR3 is TGCGCCAGCAGCCCGGGGAGTGCAGGGGCCCACTTC.

V is TRBV29-1 and J is TRBJ1-5; TRBD1 matches 7 bases. V dropped 6 bases and J dropped 5; count of bases not matched to a gene: 7. Germline CDR1 reads SQVTM; CDR2 reads ANQGSEA. The CDR3 loop spans 13 amino acids. CDR3 sequence: CSVATGPHQPQHF. The CDR3, as DNA: TGCAGCGTAGCGACAGGGCCACATCAGCCCCAGCATTTT.

The gene calls are TRBV30 and TRBJ2-5; D is unclear. CDR3 size: 13 residues. CDR1 and CDR2 from the germline V gene are GTSNPN and SVGIG (reference sequence). The V gene lost 2 bases and the J gene lost 1 base, with 8 bases spanning the gap. The CDR3 DNA sequence: TGTGCCTGGAGTTCTGGGTTCCAAGAGACCCAGTACTTC. Translating it yields CAWSSGFQETQYF.

This clone was detected a few times. The V gene is TRBV7-2, the J gene TRBJ1-6; no definite D call. CDR3 size: 12 residues. Trimming removed 3 bases from V and 9 bases from J, with 6 bases in between. Looked up from germline, CDR1 is SGHTA and CDR2 is FQGNSA. The CDR3: CASSFTPSPLHF. In nucleotides, the CDR3 is TGTGCCAGCAGCTTTACGCCTTCACCCCTCCACTTT.

J is TRBJ1-2 and V is TRBV5-1, with a weak D call TRBD1 (6 bases). CDR1 and CDR2 (germline): SGHRS, YFSETQ. The CDR3 is made up of 14 amino acids. The ends were cut back, 0 bases at V and 8 bases at J, with 14 bases in the middle. CDR3 in amino acids: CASSLGTDAHGYTF. DNA for the CDR3: TGCGCCAGCAGCTTGGGGACAGACGCCCACGGCTACACCTTC.

The chain joins TRBV5-6 to TRBJ2-7; D is possibly TRBD1 (6 bases). This CDR3 comprises 16 residues. Germline assignment: CDR1 SGHDT and CDR2 YYEEEE. Trimming left V 4 bases short and J 7 bases short, with 24 bases between. CDR3 sequence: CASSLAQTGYSREQYF. The DNA of the CDR3 is TGTGCCAGCAGCCTCGCCCAAACAGGGTACTCTCGTGAGCAGTACTTC.

The table lists this clone with a few counts. The V call is TRBV29-1, the J call TRBJ1-5; maybe TRBD1 (5 bases). In germline, CDR1 is SQVTM, CDR2 ANQGSEA. The CDR3 runs 12 residues. V shed 5 bases and J shed 6 bases, with 11 bases lying between them. Here the CDR3 DNA reads TGCAGCGTTACGACAGAGGGTCAGCCCCAGCATTTT. It codes for CSVTTEGQPQHF.

The chain recombines TRBV29-1 with TRBJ2-2; TRBD2 matches at 9 bases. Trimming took 6 bases from V and 4 from J; bases not matched to a gene: 9. Germline CDR1 and CDR2: SQVTM and ANQGSEA. The CDR3 runs 15 residues. CDR3 coding DNA: TGCAGCGTAGCAACCGCTAGCGGGACCACCGGGGAGCTGTTTTTT. Translation: CSVATASGTTGELFF.

The CDR3 DNA sequence: TGTGCCAGCACCCAGTGGGAGGGGGAGACCCAGTACTTC. This gives the protein CASTQWEGETQYF. The chain recombines TRBV7-9 with TRBJ2-5, with TRBD2 matching over 7 bases. V was pared by 7 bases and J by 5 bases, with 7 bases of the junction left unmatched. The CDR3 sequence is 13 residues long. The germline gives CDR1 SEHNR, CDR2 FQNEAQ (reference sequence).

The chain has TRBV7-2 and TRBJ1-6; no clear D. Germline assignment: CDR1 SGHTA and CDR2 FQGNSA. This CDR3 contains 16 residues. The V and J ends lost 5 bases and 2 bases respectively, with 13 bases between them. The CDR3 DNA reads as TGTGCCAGCAGCCTCTCCCGGATAGCCTATAATTCACCCCTCCACTTT. Translating gives CASSLSRIAYNSPLHF.

The V call is TRBV28, the J call TRBJ2-7, with 10 positions matching TRBD1. The CDR3 length is 14 residues. Trimming at V came to 7 bases and at J to 3 bases, leaving 6 bases not matched to a gene. Germline assignment: CDR1 MDHEN and CDR2 SYDVKM. The CDR3 nucleotides are TGTGCCAGCATCATGACAGGGGGCAGCTACGAGCAGTACTTC. Translating gives CASIMTGGSYEQYF.

J is TRBJ2-1 and V is TRBV28, with D unresolved. This CDR3 comprises 13 residues. Germline V gene sequence: CDR1 MDHEN, CDR2 SYDVKM. V was cut by 2 bases and J by 11 bases, with 13 bases left in between. For the CDR3, the DNA is TGTGCCAGCAGTTTAGGCAGCGCTTTACAGCAGTTCTTC. Its translation is CASSLGSALQQFF.

In its sample, this clone was seen a few times. This sequence joins TRBV29-1 and TRBJ2-2; D uncertain. The CDR3 has 13 amino acids. The V end lost 6 bases, the J end lost 4 bases, and 12 bases lay between the germline ends. CDR1 is SQVTM, CDR2 ANQGSEA, per germline. The CDR3 spells CSVSGWGTGELFF. DNA of the CDR3: TGCAGCGTCTCAGGATGGGGCACCGGGGAGCTGTTTTTT.

The rearrangement links TRBV6-5 to TRBJ1-6, with a possible D match to TRBD1 (6 bases). V was trimmed by 2 bases and J by 9 bases, leaving 14 bases between them. The germline CDR1 and CDR2 sequences are MNHEY and SVGAGI. The CDR3 spans 15 residues. The CDR3 spells CASSYGGAAFSPLHF. The CDR3 region has the DNA TGTGCCAGCAGTTACGGGGGGGCGGCATTTTCACCCCTCCACTTT.

Concerning this clone itself: The same CDR3 also results from other DNA sequences found in this sample. J is TRBJ2-6 and V is TRBV29-1, with D maybe TRBD2 (5 bases). Germline CDR1 is SQVTM and CDR2 is ANQGSEA. The V end was cut by 7 bases, the J end by 2 bases, with 9 bases between. This CDR3 has 13 residues. CDR3: CSGREAGANVLTF. CDR3 DNA: TGCAGCGGACGGGAAGCTGGGGCCAACGTCCTGACTTTC.

The V and J genes are TRBV29-1 and TRBJ1-2; 7 bases align to TRBD1. Germline CDR1 is SQVTM and CDR2 is ANQGSEA. V lost 6 bases and J lost 0; bases outside the gene matches: 10. The CDR3 covers 15 residues. In nucleotides, the CDR3 is TGCAGCGTCTACGGAGGACAGGACGCTAACTATGGCTACACCTTC. Translation: CSVYGGQDANYGYTF.

In its sample, this clone was seen a few times. This rearrangement joins TRBV6-5 to TRBJ2-7; 7 bases map to TRBD1. The V gene end was trimmed by 6 bases and the J gene end by 3 bases; junction bases not matched to a gene: 5. Germline lookup yields CDR1 MNHEY and CDR2 SVGAGI. CDR3 length: 13 residues. In DNA, the CDR3 is TGTGCCAGCAGCTTGACAGGGAACTACGAGCAGTACTTC. Encoded protein: CASSLTGNYEQYF.

In this sample, this clone turned up a few times. The chain couples TRBV7-3 to TRBJ1-2, with 12 positions matching TRBD1. Germline assignment: CDR1 SGHTA and CDR2 FQGTGA. The CDR3 is 15 amino acids. Losses at the gene ends were 4 bases for V and 8 bases for J; bases not matched to a gene: 8. The CDR3 region has the DNA TGTGCCAGCAGCTCCGGGACAGGGGGCGCCGGGGGCTACACCTTC. Protein: CASSSGTGGAGGYTF.